The 8 T cell receptor beta chains given below trace back to one sample, sequenced in a study of Graves' ophthalmopathy and Graves' hyperthyroidism. Beta-chain TCR CDR3 regions were amplified from RNA transcripts. RT-PCR in the first round used HTBI primers; a second-round multiplex PCR followed. TCRdb reprocessed the multiplex PCR reads via MiXCR and lists one record per CDR3 protein. The data hold around 1,000,000 distinct CDR3 sequences, with about 36% observed a single time. Sequenced: peripheral blood or thyroid tissue (not recorded which). The source of these receptors is an adult man with Graves' hyperthyroidism.

The sample holds a few counts of this clonotype. The J gene is TRBJ2-7, the V gene TRBV7-2; D is uncertain. The CDR3 runs 11 residues. The germline V and J ends were trimmed by 4 bases and 6 bases, with 7 bases remaining between them. CDR1 and CDR2 (germline): SGHTA, FQGNSA. This chain's CDR3 is CASSSNVEQYF. DNA for the CDR3: TGTGCCAGCAGCTCGAACGTCGAGCAGTACTTC.

This clonotype appeared many times. The V and J genes are TRBV7-8 and TRBJ1-6; tentatively, D is TRBD1 (5 bases). The germline V gene has CDR1 SGHVS and CDR2 FQNEAQ. The CDR3 runs to 16 residues. Trimming pared 4 bases from V and 7 bases from J, leaving 17 bases between. The CDR3 reads CASSSGGWDGNSPLHF. The CDR3 DNA reads TGTGCCAGCAGCTCCGGCGGTTGGGACGGGAATTCACCCCTCCACTTT.

This clonotype was detected a few times. The chain links TRBV29-1 to TRBJ2-7; perhaps D is TRBD1 or TRBD2 (7 bases each). This CDR3 contains 14 residues. Germline CDR1 SQVTM, CDR2 ANQGSEA. Between the trimmed V and J ends, which lost 3 bases and 1 base, there was a span of 13 bases. The CDR3 spells CSVDGGTASYEQYF. The CDR3, as DNA: TGCAGCGTTGACGGGGGGACAGCTTCCTACGAGCAGTACTTC.

The chain is built from TRBV10-3 and TRBJ1-4; no firm D call. The CDR3 has 14 residues. CDR1 and CDR2 from the germline V gene are ENHRY and SYGVKD. Trimming removed 7 bases from V and 4 bases from J, with 13 bases in between. Written as DNA, the CDR3 is TGTGCCATCATGGATACGGTCTTTAATGAAAAACTGTTTTTT. It encodes CAIMDTVFNEKLFF.

This clonotype was observed a few times. The chain recombines TRBV20-1 with TRBJ2-7; the D is unclear. Trimming removed 0 bases from V and 0 bases from J, with 12 bases in between. The CDR3 is 15 amino acids. Germline CDR1 reads DFQATT; CDR2 reads SNEGSKA (reference sequence). CDR3 loop: CSARDFWNSSYEQYF. For the CDR3, the DNA is TGCAGTGCTAGAGATTTCTGGAATAGCTCCTACGAGCAGTACTTC.

This clonotype was found many times. The rearrangement links TRBV29-1 to TRBJ2-7, with D possibly being TRBD1 (7 bases). Germline-derived CDR1 and CDR2 are SQVTM and ANQGSEA. With 4 bases removed from V and 2 bases from J, the gap between germline ends came to 15 bases. This CDR3 region has 14 residues. The CDR3 loop reads CSVAGSRGAYEQYF. The CDR3 DNA reads TGCAGCGTTGCAGGGAGCAGGGGGGCCTACGAGCAGTACTTC.

This clonotype was found many times. The V call is TRBV7-8, the J call TRBJ1-1; D not certain. The germline V and J ends were trimmed by 5 bases and 3 bases, with 7 bases remaining between them. The CDR3 contains 12 residues. The V gene's germline CDR1 is SGHVS and CDR2 FQNEAQ. The CDR3 region has the DNA TGTGCCAGCAGCCGATGGGACACTGAAGCTTTCTTT. Its translation: CASSRWDTEAFF.

This chain uses TRBV3-2 with TRBJ2-7. TRBV3-2 is a known pseudogene. The length of the CDR3 is 12 residues. CDR3 coding DNA: TGTGCCAGCAGCCCAGTTCACTACGAGCAGTACTTC. This translates into CASSPVHYEQYF.